The clone carrying this T cell receptor beta chain came up a few times. CDR1 is MGHRA and CDR2 is YSYEKL in the germline V gene. The CDR3 runs to 16 residues. V lost 0 bases, J lost 6 bases, and 18 bases lay in between. TCRdb independently ran MiXCR on the 5' RACE reads; one entry per CDR3 protein. The repertoire holds about 400,000 distinct CDR3 sequences, with over 15% as singletons. This record comes from a study of T-cell memory formation after mild COVID-19. The sequenced material came from PBMCs or a T cell subset sorted from them (not recorded which). The V gene is TRBV4-1, the J gene TRBJ2-7; D is tentatively TRBD1 or TRBD2 (5 bases each). This receptor was identified in a man younger than 35 who had mild COVID-19 (a few samples of this study predate the infection). Cell type and time point are not known. CDR3 DNA sequence: TGCGCCAGCAGCCAAGAAATGAACTTCGGGGCCCCCGAGCAGTACTTC. Encoded protein: CASSQEMNFGAPEQYF.